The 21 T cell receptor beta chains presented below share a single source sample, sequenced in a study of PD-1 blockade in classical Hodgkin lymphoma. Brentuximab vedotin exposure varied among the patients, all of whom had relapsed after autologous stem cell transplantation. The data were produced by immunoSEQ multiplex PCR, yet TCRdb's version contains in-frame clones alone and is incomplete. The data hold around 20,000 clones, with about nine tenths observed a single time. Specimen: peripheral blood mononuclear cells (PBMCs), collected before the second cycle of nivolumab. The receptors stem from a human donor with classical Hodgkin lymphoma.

The CDR3 protein is CASRGSSGGADTQYF. CDR3 sequence (DNA): TGTGCCAGCAGGGGATCTAGCGGGGGAGCAGATACGCAGTATTTT. This rearrangement joins TRBV9 to TRBJ2-3; TRBD2 aligns across 10 bases. The germline gives CDR1 SGDLS, CDR2 YYNGEE. This CDR3 has 15 amino acids. J was trimmed by 4 bases and V by 5 bases; bases with no gene match: 7.

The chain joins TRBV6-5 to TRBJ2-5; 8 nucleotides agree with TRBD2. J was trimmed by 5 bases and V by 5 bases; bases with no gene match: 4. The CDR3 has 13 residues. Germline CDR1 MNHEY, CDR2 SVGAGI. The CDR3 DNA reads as TGTGCCAGCAGTACGGGAGGGGGGGAGACCCAGTACTTC. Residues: CASSTGGGETQYF.

The CDR3 here is CATRTSGVGYEQYF. CDR3 DNA: TGTGCCACCCGGACTAGCGGGGTCGGGTACGAGCAGTACTTC. This rearrangement joins TRBV2 to TRBJ2-7; 12 nucleotides align to TRBD2. The CDR3 runs 14 residues. Germline loops: CDR1 SNHLY, CDR2 FYNNEI. V was pared by 10 bases and J by 4 bases, with 8 bases of the junction left unmatched.

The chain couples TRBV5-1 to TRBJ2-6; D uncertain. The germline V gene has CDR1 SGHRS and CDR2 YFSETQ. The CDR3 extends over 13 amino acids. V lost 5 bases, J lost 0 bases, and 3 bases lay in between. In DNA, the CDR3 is TGCGCCAGCAGAAGCTCTGGGGCCAACGTCCTGACTTTC. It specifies CASRSSGANVLTF.

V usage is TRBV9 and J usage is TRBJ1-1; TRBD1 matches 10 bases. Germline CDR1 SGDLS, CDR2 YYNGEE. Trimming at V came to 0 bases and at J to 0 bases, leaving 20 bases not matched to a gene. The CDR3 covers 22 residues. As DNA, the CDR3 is TGTGCCAGCAGCGTAGAACCCCCGCGACAGGGGGCTTCATTTAGAATGAACACTGAAGCTTTCTTT. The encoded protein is CASSVEPPRQGASFRMNTEAFF. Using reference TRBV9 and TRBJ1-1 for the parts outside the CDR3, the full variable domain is DSGVTQTPKHLITATGQRVTLRCSPRSGDLSVYWYQQSLDQGLQFLIQYYNGEERAKGNILERFSAQQFPDLHSELNLSSLELGDSALYFCASSVEPPRQGASFRMNTEAFFGQGTRLTVV.

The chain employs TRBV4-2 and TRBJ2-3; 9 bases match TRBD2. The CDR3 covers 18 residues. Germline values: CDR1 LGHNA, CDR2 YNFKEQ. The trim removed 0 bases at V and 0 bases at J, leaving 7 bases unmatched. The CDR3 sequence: CASSQDTSGSFSTDTQYF. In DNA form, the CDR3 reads TGTGCCAGCAGCCAAGACACTAGCGGGTCCTTTAGCACAGATACGCAGTATTTT.

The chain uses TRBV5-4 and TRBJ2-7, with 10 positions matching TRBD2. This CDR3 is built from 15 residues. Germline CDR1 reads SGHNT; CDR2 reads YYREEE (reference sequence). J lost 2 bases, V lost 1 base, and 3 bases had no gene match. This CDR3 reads CASSLPGLAPYEQYF. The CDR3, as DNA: TGTGCCAGCAGCTTGCCGGGACTAGCGCCCTACGAGCAGTACTTC.

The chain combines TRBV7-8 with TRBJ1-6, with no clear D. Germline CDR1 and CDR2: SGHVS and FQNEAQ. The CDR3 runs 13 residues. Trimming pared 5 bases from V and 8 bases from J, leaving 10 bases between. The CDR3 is CASSLIIDSPLHF. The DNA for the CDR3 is TGTGCCAGCAGCCTCATCATAGATTCACCCCTCCACTTT. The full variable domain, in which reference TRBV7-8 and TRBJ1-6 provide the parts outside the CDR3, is GAGVSQSPRYKVAKRGQDVALRCDPISGHVSLFWYQQALGQGPEFLTYFQNEAQLDKSGLPSDRFFAERPEGSVSTLKIQRTQQEDSAVYLCASSLIIDSPLHFGNGTRLTVT.

CDR3 in amino acids: CASSASGTSGGGTDTQYF. In nucleotides, the CDR3 is TGTGCCAGCAGCGCCTCCGGGACTAGCGGGGGCGGCACAGATACGCAGTATTTT. This rearrangement joins TRBV9 to TRBJ2-3; 14 bases fit TRBD2. V shed 3 bases and J 1 base; nucleotides not matched to a gene: 7. The germline CDR1 and CDR2 sequences are SGDLS and YYNGEE. The CDR3 covers 18 residues.

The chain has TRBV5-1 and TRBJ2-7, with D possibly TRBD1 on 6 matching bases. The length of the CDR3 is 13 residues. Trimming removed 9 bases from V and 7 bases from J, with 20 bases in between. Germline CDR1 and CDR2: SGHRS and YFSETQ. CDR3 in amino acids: CATSVGSQGEQYF. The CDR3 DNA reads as TGCGCCACTTCGGTAGGGAGCCAGGGGGAGCAGTACTTC.

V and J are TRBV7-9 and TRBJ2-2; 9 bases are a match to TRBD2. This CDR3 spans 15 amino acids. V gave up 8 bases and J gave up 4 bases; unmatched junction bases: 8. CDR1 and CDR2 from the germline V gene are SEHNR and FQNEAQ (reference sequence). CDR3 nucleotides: TGTGCCAGCCGATTAGCGGGGGCCAGCACCGGGGAGCTGTTTTTT. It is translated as CASRLAGASTGELFF.

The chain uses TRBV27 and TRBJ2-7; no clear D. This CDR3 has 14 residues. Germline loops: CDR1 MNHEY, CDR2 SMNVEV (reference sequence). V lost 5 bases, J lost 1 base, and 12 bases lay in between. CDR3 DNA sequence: TGTGCCAGCAGTCCATTAGGCCCTTCCTACGAGCAGTACTTC. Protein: CASSPLGPSYEQYF.

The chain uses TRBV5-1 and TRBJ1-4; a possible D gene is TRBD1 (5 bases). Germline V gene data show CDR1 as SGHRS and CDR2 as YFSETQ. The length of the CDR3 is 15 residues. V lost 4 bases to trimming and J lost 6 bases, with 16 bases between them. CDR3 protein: CASSGAGGTDEKLFF. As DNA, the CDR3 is TGCGCCAGCAGCGGAGCGGGCGGGACCGATGAAAAACTGTTTTTT. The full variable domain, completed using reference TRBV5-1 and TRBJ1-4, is KAGVTQTPRYLIKTRGQQVTLSCSPISGHRSVSWYQQTPGQGLQFLFEYFSETQRNKGNFPGRFSGRQFSNSRSEMNVSTLELGDSALYLCASSGAGGTDEKLFFGSGTQLSVL.

The CDR3, as DNA: TGTGCCAGCAGCTTAGACCAGGGGCTGGTTGAGACCCAGTACTTC. Protein sequence: CASSLDQGLVETQYF. This chain links TRBV7-9 with TRBJ2-5; TRBD1 might be the D (6 bases). The CDR3 has 15 residues. Germline lookup yields CDR1 SEHNR and CDR2 FQNEAQ (reference sequence). Trimming removed 1 base from V and 5 bases from J, with 14 bases in between. Complete variable domain (other parts from reference TRBV7-9 and TRBJ2-5): DTGVSQNPRHKITKRGQNVTFRCDPISEHNRLYWYRQTLGQGPEFLTYFQNEAQLEKSRLLSDRFSAERPKGSFSTLEIQRTEQGDSAMYLCASSLDQGLVETQYFGPGTRLLVL.

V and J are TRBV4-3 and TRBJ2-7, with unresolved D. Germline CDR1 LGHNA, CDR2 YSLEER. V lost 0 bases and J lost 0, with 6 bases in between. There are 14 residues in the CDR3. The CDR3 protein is CASSQDYGSYEQYF. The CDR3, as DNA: TGCGCCAGCAGCCAAGATTACGGCTCCTACGAGCAGTACTTC.

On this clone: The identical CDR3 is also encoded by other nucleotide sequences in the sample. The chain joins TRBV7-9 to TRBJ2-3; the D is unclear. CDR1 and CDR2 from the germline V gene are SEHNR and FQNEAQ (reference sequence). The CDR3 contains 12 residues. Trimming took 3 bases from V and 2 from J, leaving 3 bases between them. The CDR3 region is CASSLSTDTQYF. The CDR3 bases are TGTGCCAGCAGCTTGTCCACAGATACGCAGTATTTT.

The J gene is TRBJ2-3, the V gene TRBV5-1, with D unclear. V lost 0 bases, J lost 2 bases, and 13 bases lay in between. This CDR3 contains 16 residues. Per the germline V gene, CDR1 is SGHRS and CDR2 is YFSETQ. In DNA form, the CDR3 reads TGCGCCAGCAGCTTGGCCGCGGCTACCTCCACAGATACGCAGTATTTT. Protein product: CASSLAAATSTDTQYF.

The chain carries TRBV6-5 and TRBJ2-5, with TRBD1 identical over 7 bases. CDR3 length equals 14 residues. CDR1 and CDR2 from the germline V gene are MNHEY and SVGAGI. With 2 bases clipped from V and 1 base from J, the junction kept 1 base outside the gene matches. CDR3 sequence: CASSYGTAQETQYF. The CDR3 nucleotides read TGTGCCAGCAGTTACGGGACAGCCCAAGAGACCCAGTACTTC.

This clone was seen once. The CDR3 region is CASSFSFFTTGELFF. Here the CDR3 DNA reads TGTGCCAGCAGCTTTTCCTTTTTTACCACCGGGGAGCTGTTTTTT. The chain links TRBV7-9 to TRBJ2-2; D is unresolved. V gave up 3 bases and J gave up 4 bases, with 12 bases separating them. Germline values: CDR1 SEHNR, CDR2 FQNEAQ (reference sequence). The length of the CDR3 is 15 residues.

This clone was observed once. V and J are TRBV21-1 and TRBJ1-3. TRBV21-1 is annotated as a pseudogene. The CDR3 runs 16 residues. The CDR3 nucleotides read TGTGCCAGCAGCAAAGGGGGGAGGTTTAGGGGAAACACCATATATTTT. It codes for CASSKGGRFRGNTIYF.

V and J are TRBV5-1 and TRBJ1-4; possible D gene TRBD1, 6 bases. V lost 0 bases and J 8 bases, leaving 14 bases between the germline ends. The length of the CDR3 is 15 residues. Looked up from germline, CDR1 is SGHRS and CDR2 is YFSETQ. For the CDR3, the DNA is TGCGCCAGCAGCTTGGGGGACACCGGAGGAGAAAAACTGTTTTTT. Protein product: CASSLGDTGGEKLFF.